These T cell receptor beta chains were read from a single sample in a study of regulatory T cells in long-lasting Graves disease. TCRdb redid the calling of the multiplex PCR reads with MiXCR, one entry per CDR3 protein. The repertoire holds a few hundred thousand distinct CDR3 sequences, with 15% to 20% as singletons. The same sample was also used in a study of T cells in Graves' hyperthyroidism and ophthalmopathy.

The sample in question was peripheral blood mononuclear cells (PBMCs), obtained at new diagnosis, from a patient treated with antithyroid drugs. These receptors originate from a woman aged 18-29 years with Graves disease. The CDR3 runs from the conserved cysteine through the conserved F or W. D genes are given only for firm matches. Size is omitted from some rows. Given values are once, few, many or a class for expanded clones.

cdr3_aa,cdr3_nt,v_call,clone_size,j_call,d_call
CAWRQGSATNEKLFF,TGTGCCTGGCGACAGGGGAGTGCAACTAATGAAAAACTGTTTTTT,TRBV30,many,TRBJ1-4,TRBD1
CASSPGGGSGNTIYF,TGTGCCAGCTCCCCGGGGGGAGGCTCTGGAAACACCATATATTTT,TRBV18,.,TRBJ1-3,.
CASSQEPRDDTIYF,TGCGCCAGCAGCCAAGAACCTAGAGATGACACCATATATTTT,TRBV4-1,few,TRBJ1-3,.
CASRFLWDRGPYEQYF,TGTGCCAGCAGATTCCTCTGGGACAGGGGACCCTACGAGCAGTACTTC,TRBV6-1,.,TRBJ2-7,TRBD1
CASSYAGLGRALETQYF,TGTGCCAGCAGTTACGCCGGACTAGGCAGGGCCCTAGAGACCCAGTACTTC,TRBV6-5,many,TRBJ2-5,TRBD2
CASSRAAGGPGGELFF,TGTGCCAGCAGCCGGGCGGCGGGGGGGCCTGGCGGGGAGCTGTTTTTT,TRBV3-1,few,TRBJ2-2,TRBD2
CASSPEPTGGKTFF,TGCGCCAGCAGCCCGGAACCGACAGGGGGCAAAACTTTCTTT,TRBV5-1,many,TRBJ1-1,TRBD1
CASSPAAVRDNEQFF,TGTGCCAGCTCACCTGCCGCCGTGCGAGACAATGAGCAGTTCTTC,TRBV18,many,TRBJ2-1,.
CSAFGLGAGGRNEQFF,TGCAGTGCCTTTGGTTTGGGAGCGGGGGGGCGTAATGAGCAGTTCTTC,TRBV20-1,many,TRBJ2-1,TRBD2
CATSDLRQEETQYF,TGTGCCACCAGTGATTTGCGGCAAGAAGAGACCCAGTACTTC,TRBV24-1,many,TRBJ2-5,.
CATSREGGAPQYF,TGTGCCACCAGCCGAGAGGGGGGGGCCCCGCAGTATTTT,TRBV15,many,TRBJ2-3,.
CASSIGTAGNTIYF,TGTGCCAGCAGCATCGGGACAGCTGGAAACACCATATATTTT,TRBV7-8,.,TRBJ1-3,TRBD1
CASSVGHTNTEAFF,TGTGCCAGCAGCGTAGGCCATACGAACACTGAAGCTTTCTTT,TRBV9,.,TRBJ1-1,.
CASSLLGGEQFF,TGTGCCAGCAGTTTACTCGGGGGTGAGCAGTTCTTC,TRBV28,many,TRBJ2-1,.
CASRTLPGQGSF,TGTGCCAGCAGAACGTTGCCCGGACAGGGGTCGTTT,TRBV6-1,.,TRBJ1-4,TRBD1
CSVDGGTNEKLFF,TGCAGCGTGGACGGGGGAACTAATGAAAAACTGTTTTTT,TRBV29-1,.,TRBJ1-4,.
CASRESGGVYGYTF,TGTGCCAGCAGGGAGTCAGGCGGGGTCTATGGCTACACCTTC,TRBV2,many,TRBJ1-2,.
CASSKESLSTDTQYF,TGTGCCAGCTCAAAGGAGTCCTTAAGCACAGATACGCAGTATTTT,TRBV18,few,TRBJ2-3,.
CASLGERLGDEETQYF,TGTGCCAGCCTGGGAGAGAGATTGGGCGATGAGGAGACCCAGTACTTC,TRBV6-1,many,TRBJ2-5,.
CSVDRGTYNEQFF,TGCAGCGTTGACAGGGGTACCTACAATGAGCAGTTCTTC,TRBV29-1,few,TRBJ2-1,.
CATSDFSRRGQETQYF,TGTGCCACCAGTGATTTCTCGCGACGCGGCCAAGAGACCCAGTACTTC,TRBV24-1,many,TRBJ2-5,.
CSARTSGGLSYEQYF,TGCAGTGCTAGAACGAGCGGGGGGCTCTCCTACGAGCAGTACTTC,TRBV20-1,many,TRBJ2-7,TRBD2
CASTYRTSLNEQFF,TGTGCCAGCACCTATAGGACTAGCCTCAATGAGCAGTTCTTC,TRBV27,.,TRBJ2-1,TRBD2
CASSLTSGTIYNEQFF,TGTGCCAGCAGTTTGACTAGCGGGACCATTTACAATGAGCAGTTCTTC,TRBV27,few,TRBJ2-1,TRBD2
CASSFGQGLAQPQHF,TGTGCCAGCAGTTTTGGGCAGGGATTAGCCCAGCCCCAGCATTTT,TRBV12-3/TRBV12-4,many,TRBJ1-5,.
CASSLGTGGGGDTDTQYF,TGCGCCAGCAGTCTAGGGACAGGGGGCGGGGGAGACACAGATACGCAGTATTTT,TRBV4-1,few,TRBJ2-3,TRBD1
CSADGMGPQHF,TGCAGTGCGGACGGGATGGGGCCCCAGCATTTT,TRBV20-1,many,TRBJ1-5,.
CASSPTSGRGYTF,TGTGCCAGCAGTCCGACCAGCGGAAGGGGCTACACCTTC,TRBV28,many,TRBJ1-2,.
CAWAPLNAYNEQFF,TGTGCCTGGGCCCCCCTAAACGCCTACAATGAGCAGTTCTTC,TRBV30,many,TRBJ2-1,.
CASSAPRGAGEAFF,TGTGCCAGCAGTGCGCCAAGGGGGGCAGGTGAAGCTTTCTTT,TRBV2,many,TRBJ1-1,.
CASSEEWDTQYF,TGTGCCAGCAGCGAAGAATGGGATACGCAGTATTTT,TRBV11-2,many,TRBJ2-3,.
CASSRGGWTEAFF,TGTGCCAGCAGTCGGGGGGGCTGGACTGAAGCTTTCTTT,TRBV27,many,TRBJ1-1,.
CASSHGGGYEQYF,TGTGCCAGCAGTCACGGAGGGGGCTACGAGCAGTACTTC,TRBV6-1,many,TRBJ2-7,.
CSARSEGGLMNTEAFF,TGCAGTGCTAGAAGTGAGGGCGGATTAATGAACACTGAAGCTTTCTTT,TRBV20-1,.,TRBJ1-1,.
CSARVRLAGYEQYF,TGCAGTGCTAGAGTACGGCTAGCGGGATACGAGCAGTACTTC,TRBV20-1,many,TRBJ2-7,TRBD2
CASSLGPPGSGNTIYF,TGCGCCAGCAGCTTGGGGCCGCCCGGATCTGGAAACACCATATATTTT,TRBV5-1,many,TRBJ1-3,.
CAISEAPGQGATEAFF,TGTGCCATCAGTGAGGCGCCGGGACAGGGCGCGACTGAAGCTTTCTTT,TRBV10-3,.,TRBJ1-1,TRBD1
CASSFPGSGGPGETQYF,TGTGCCAGCAGTTTTCCAGGGAGCGGGGGGCCTGGAGAGACCCAGTACTTC,TRBV12-3/TRBV12-4,many,TRBJ2-5,TRBD2